This T cell receptor beta chain was captured in a study of identical twins. Unique molecular identifiers were present on the cDNA, which also gained a universal primer site by template switching. Via MiXCR, TCRdb re-called the 5' RACE reads, giving one row per CDR3 protein. This table has around 680,000 distinct CDR3 sequences, approximately 9% appearing once. Healthy Caucasians alone served as donors. Overall study results and limits: Twin sharing of out-of-frame TCR alpha was underestimated by models in monozygotic pairs. Where beta out-of-frame sequences were concerned, excess twin sharing was weaker.

Concerning this clonotype itself: Its specificity is unknown.

The CDR3 runs 16 residues. In germline, CDR1 is SEHNR, CDR2 FQNEAQ (reference sequence). The junction had 10 bases not matched to a gene; V was cut back by 5 bases and J by 4 bases. This sample was shared with a second study, whose subject was yellow fever vaccine responses in identical twins.

Sequenced material: PBMCs. This clonotype was obtained from a woman in her late teens or twenties in good health. This chain uses TRBV7-9 with TRBJ2-3; 9 positions agree with TRBD1. Here the CDR3 reads CASSPDRGYLADTQYF. Written as DNA, the CDR3 is TGTGCCAGCAGCCCCGACAGGGGGTACCTCGCAGATACGCAGTATTTT.